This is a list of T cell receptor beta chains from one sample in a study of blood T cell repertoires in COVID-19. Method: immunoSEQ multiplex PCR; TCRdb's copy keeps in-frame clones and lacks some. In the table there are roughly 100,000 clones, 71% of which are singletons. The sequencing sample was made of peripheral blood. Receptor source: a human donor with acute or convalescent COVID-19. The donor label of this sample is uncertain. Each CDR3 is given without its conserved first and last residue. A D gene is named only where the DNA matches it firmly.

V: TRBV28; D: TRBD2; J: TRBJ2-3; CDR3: ASSYASGVTDTQY
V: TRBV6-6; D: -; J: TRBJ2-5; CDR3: ASSRSTTGFEEETQY
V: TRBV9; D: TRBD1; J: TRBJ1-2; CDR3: ASSVGAGGGYT
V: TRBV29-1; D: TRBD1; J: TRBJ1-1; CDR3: SVEVKGAEWNTEAF
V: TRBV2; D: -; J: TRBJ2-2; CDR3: ASTPDEVLGLF
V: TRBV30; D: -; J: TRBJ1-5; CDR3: AWSAAGAQPQH
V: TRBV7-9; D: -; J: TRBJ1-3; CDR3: ASSLALRRGLIIGNTIY
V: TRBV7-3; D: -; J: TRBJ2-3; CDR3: ASSRQGRGSLTDTQY
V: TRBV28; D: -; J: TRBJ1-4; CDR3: ASSLFDRNEKLF
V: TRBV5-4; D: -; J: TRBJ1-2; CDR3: ASSPGPGGYGYT
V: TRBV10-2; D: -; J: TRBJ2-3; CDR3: ASSHTSDTQY
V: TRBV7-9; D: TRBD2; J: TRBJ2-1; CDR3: ASTSVGGDEQF
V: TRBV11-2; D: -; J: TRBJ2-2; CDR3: ASSRRAGELF
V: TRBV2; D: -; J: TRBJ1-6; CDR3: ASSELANSPLH
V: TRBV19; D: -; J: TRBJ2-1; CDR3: ASKRTPYNEQF
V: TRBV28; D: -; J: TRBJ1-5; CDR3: ASSLSAGLNQPQH
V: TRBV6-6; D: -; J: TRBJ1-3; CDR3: ASSYRDNSGNTIY
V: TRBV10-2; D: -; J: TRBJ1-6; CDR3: ASSSEDNSPLH
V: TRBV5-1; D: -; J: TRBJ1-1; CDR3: ASSKRTTASTEAF
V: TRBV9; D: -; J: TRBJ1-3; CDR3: ASSRGGSFSGNTIY
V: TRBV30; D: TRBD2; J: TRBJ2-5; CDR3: AWSALASKETQY
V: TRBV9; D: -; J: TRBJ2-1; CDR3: ASSATLGGYNEQF
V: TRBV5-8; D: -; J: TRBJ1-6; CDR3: ASSLGRRGASPLH
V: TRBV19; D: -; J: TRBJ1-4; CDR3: ASRTGDIRKSATTNEKLF
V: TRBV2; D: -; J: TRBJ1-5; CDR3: ASRKAPGGEPQH
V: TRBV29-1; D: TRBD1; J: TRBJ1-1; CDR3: SVGDRGEAF
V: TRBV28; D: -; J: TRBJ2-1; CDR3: ASSPSQDEQF
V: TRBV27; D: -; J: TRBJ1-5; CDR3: ASSTLPNSNQPQH
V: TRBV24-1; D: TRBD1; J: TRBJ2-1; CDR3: ATSDPGTGGYNEQF
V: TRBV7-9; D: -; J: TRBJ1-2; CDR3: ASSSDRFGYGYT
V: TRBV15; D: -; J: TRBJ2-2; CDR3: ATSRDLKGQNTGELF
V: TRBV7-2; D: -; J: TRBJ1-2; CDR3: ASSLNGGFGGYT
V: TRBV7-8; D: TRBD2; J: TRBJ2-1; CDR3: ASSLAGLAGVSGEQF
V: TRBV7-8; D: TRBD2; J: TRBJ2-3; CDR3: ASSLTSGSGDTQY
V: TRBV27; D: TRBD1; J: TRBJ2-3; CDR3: ASSRDRSADTQY
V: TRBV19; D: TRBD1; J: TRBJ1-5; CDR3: ASSDRGQGGQPQH
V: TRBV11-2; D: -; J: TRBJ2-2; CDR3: ASSSRGTPGELF
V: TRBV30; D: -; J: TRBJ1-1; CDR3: AWSTPRLVNTEAF
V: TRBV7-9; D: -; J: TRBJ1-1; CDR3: ASSFSGNTEAF
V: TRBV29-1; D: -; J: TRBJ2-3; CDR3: SIGGDTDTQY
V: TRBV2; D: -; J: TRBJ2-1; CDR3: ASPKKRVNEQF
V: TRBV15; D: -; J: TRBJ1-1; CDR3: ATRQPGEAF